The present entry profiles one TCR beta chain with its context. Only one count was recorded for this clonotype. Its antigen has not been determined. Base qualities are not recorded, but no much larger clone differs from it by a single base. One read alone provides weak support. The 39 donors, aged 6 to 90 years, were systemically healthy Caucasian individuals from Russia. Ten milliliters of peripheral blood were drawn from each donor into EDTA-treated Vacutainer tubes. Ficoll-Paque density-gradient centrifugation was used to isolate PBMCs, with at least 6.5 million obtained per sample. Total RNA, at least 6 micrograms per sample, was extracted from PBMCs with Trizol reagent. For every donor, flow cytometry on a PBMC aliquot measured the percentage of naive CD45RAhigh/CD27high T cells. The method behind the library was 5' RACE. Instrument used: Illumina HiSeq 2500. The second PCR ran for roughly 7 to 11 cycles and used a J-beta primer mix along with a sample-barcoded 5' primer. A template-switch 5' adaptor carrying 12 random nucleotides introduced a unique molecular identifier onto each TCR beta cDNA molecule. Each sample yielded at least 2.5 million CDR3-containing paired-end reads. First-strand cDNA synthesis was performed from all RNA using the Mint cDNA synthesis kit, with priming by a TRBC-specific oligonucleotide. Following uracil-DNA glycosylase treatment, all cDNA underwent a first 18-cycle PCR with the universal primers M1SS and BC2_uni_R. The original pipeline was this. Normalization of each sample was performed by random selection of 1 million high-quality reads, each carrying a distinct molecular identifier. Instead of being binned into consensus sequences, reads with shared molecular identifiers were discarded. MiTCR, with a Q25 quality threshold and the strictest error-elimination algorithm, was used for CDR3 identification, clonotype clustering and error correction. A nonparametric unseen species model using Euler transformation provided a lower-bound estimate of total TCR beta diversity. TCRdb itself trimmed the public reads at Q25 with fastp, ran MiXCR and retained productive beta chains. All rows with the same CDR3 protein become a single entry with the most common DNA and genes. The authors' filters were not applied to this entry. The sample profile shows hundreds of thousands of distinct CDR3 sequences; over 40% of them were found once. Clones ranked in the top ten supply roughly 13% of the sample.

This sample stems from a study of blood T cells in healthy people across ages (dated by TCRdb to about 2015). Study-level background: In model experiments, roughly one uniquely barcoded TCR beta cDNA molecule per two T cells was captured by template switching. The study measured age-related changes in TCR beta repertoire diversity using deep sequencing normalized with unique cDNA molecular identifiers. Four age groups were formed from the donors: young (average roughly 16 years), middle-aged (just under 40), aged (roughly 56) and long-lived (roughly 88). Donors of different ages were randomly distributed across sequencing lanes to avoid experimental bias. Two additional independent replicas of 1 million unique cDNA reads from the same blood draw were analyzed for two donors (one aged 18 to 30 and one aged 80 or older).

General conclusions and limits of the study: Observed TCR beta diversity per million T cells fell roughly linearly with age, and a significant reduction was already apparent by age around 36. Since profiling was done on bulk unsorted PBMCs, naive and antigen-experienced compartments could not be conclusively compared. Estimates of total diversity based on one million sequenced T cells were considered lower bounds and underestimates. The long-lived group showed more naive CD4+ T cells, fewer expanded clones and increased TCR diversity than the aged group, suggesting age selection. The percentage of naive T cells measured by flow cytometry correlated strongly with observed TCR beta diversity. Because donor CMV infection status was unknown, age-related changes in expanded clonotypes were potentially confounded.

The TCR was taken from a woman aged 80 or older in good health. Material: blood.

The CDR3 corresponds to CASSYPPTGDTQYF. The DNA sequence reads TGTGCCAGCAGTTACCCACCAACGGGAGATACGCAGTATTTT. The sequence joins TRBV6-6 to TRBJ2-3, with the D gene call left open. The germline ends are 11 bases apart after V is trimmed by 2 bases and J by 5 bases. CDR1 and CDR2, per the germline V gene (reference sequence), are MNHNY and SVGAGI. Reading from cysteine to phenylalanine, the CDR3 counts 14 amino acids. Of the read, only the CDR3 DNA is kept; its 42 bases are in frame from base 1.